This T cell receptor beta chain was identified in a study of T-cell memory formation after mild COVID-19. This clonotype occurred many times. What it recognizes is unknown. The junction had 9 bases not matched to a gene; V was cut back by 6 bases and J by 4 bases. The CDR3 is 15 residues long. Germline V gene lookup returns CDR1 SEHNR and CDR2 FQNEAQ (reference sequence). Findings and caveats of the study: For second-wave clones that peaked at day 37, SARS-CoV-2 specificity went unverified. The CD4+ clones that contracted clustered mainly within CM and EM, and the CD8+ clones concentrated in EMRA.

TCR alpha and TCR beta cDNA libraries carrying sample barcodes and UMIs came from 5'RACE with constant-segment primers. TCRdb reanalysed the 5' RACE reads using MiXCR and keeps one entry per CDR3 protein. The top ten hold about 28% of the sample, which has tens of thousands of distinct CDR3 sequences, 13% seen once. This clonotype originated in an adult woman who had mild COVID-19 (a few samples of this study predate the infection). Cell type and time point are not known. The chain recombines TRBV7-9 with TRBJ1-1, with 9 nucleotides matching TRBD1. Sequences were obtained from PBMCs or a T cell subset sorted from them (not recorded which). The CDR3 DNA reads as TGTGCCAGCAGTCCACCGGGACAGGGCGGCACTGAAGCTTTCTTT. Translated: CASSPPGQGGTEAFF.